The 18 T cell receptor beta chains listed next were all sequenced from one sample in a study of cytomegalovirus exposure and HLA in healthy donors. The PCR made use of 60 Vbeta and 13 Jbeta primers. Using immunoSEQ multiplex PCR, the repertoire was profiled, and TCRdb retains in-frame clones only, with some absent. The table includes 150,000 to 200,000 clones, 68% detected once. What was sequenced was PBMCs. The receptor set was obtained from a young woman in good health and CMV-seropositive.

The chain has TRBV5-6 and TRBJ2-7, with D perhaps matching TRBD1 (6 bases). Trimming shortened V by 0 bases and J by 3 bases, and 7 bases separated the two germline ends. Germline V gene sequence: CDR1 SGHDT, CDR2 YYEEEE. The length of the CDR3 is 13 residues. The CDR3 sequence is CASSLGQVYEQYF. The CDR3 DNA sequence: TGTGCCAGCAGCTTGGGACAGGTCTACGAGCAGTACTTC.

This clone was counted once. For the CDR3, the DNA is TGTGCCAGCAGTGAATTAGGAGTTTATAGCAATCAGCCCCAGCATTTT. It yields the protein CASSELGVYSNQPQHF. The chain is built from TRBV6-1 and TRBJ1-5; D call uncertain. The CDR3 contains 16 residues. The V gene lost 2 bases and the J gene lost 0 bases, with 11 bases spanning the gap. Germline-derived CDR1 and CDR2 are MNHNS and SASEGT.

The chain recombines TRBV11-1 with TRBJ1-2; D is uncertain. This CDR3 is built from 14 residues. The V end lost 5 bases, the J end lost 4 bases, and 14 bases lay between the germline ends. From germline, CDR1 is SGHAT and CDR2 FQDESV (reference sequence). For the CDR3, the DNA is TGTGCCAGCAGCCTTACAGTCTCCCGCTATGGCTACACCTTC. It codes for CASSLTVSRYGYTF.

This clone was seen a handful of times. This chain links TRBV14 with TRBJ2-2; D call uncertain. The CDR3 spans 13 residues. V was pared by 1 base and J by 7 bases, with 7 bases between. CDR1 is SGHDN, CDR2 FVKESK, per germline. CDR3 loop: CASSQVANGELFF. Written as DNA, the CDR3 is TGTGCCAGCAGCCAAGTCGCGAACGGGGAGCTGTTTTTT.

V and J are TRBV7-9 and TRBJ1-2, with D tentatively TRBD1 (6 bases). V was trimmed by 2 bases and J by 8 bases, leaving 9 bases between them. The length of the CDR3 is 12 residues. From germline, CDR1 is SEHNR and CDR2 FQNEAQ (reference sequence). The CDR3 loop reads CASSLPGEGYTF. The DNA for the CDR3 is TGTGCCAGCAGCTTACCAGGGGAGGGCTACACCTTC.

The CDR3 bases are TGTGCCAGCAGGGGACAGGGTGAGACCCAGTACTTC. This gives the protein CASRGQGETQYF. The J gene is TRBJ2-5, the V gene TRBV28; 9 bases align to TRBD1. Germline V gene sequence: CDR1 MDHEN, CDR2 SYDVKM. V lost 6 bases and J lost 5; bases outside the gene matches: 1. The CDR3 length is 12 residues.

The table lists this clone with a few counts. The CDR3 DNA is TGTGCCAGCAGTTACGGTGCTTCGGGGTACGTAGAGACCCAGTACTTC. Residues: CASSYGASGYVETQYF. V gene TRBV6-6 combines with J gene TRBJ2-5; a weak D match, TRBD2 (5 bases). Germline V gene sequence: CDR1 MNHNY, CDR2 SVGAGI (reference sequence). The CDR3 extends over 16 amino acids. Trimming left V 2 bases short and J 4 bases short, with 17 bases between.

The rearrangement uses TRBV2 and TRBJ1-5; perhaps TRBD1 as D (5 bases). V was pared by 7 bases and J by 2 bases, with 12 bases between. CDR1 SNHLY and CDR2 FYNNEI come from the germline V gene. The CDR3 loop spans 14 amino acids. The CDR3 spells CASMGGGRNQPQHF. The CDR3, as DNA: TGTGCCAGCATGGGGGGGGGTCGCAATCAGCCCCAGCATTTT. Filled out from reference TRBV2 and TRBJ1-5, the complete variable domain reads EPEVTQTPSHQVTQMGQEVILRCVPISNHLYFYWYRQILGQKVEFLVSFYNNEISEKSEIFDDQFSVERPDGSNFTLKIRSTKLEDSAMYFCASMGGGRNQPQHFGDGTRLSIL.

V usage is TRBV10-1 and J usage is TRBJ1-5; TRBD1 matches 8 bases. V gave up 6 bases and J gave up 0 bases; unmatched junction bases: 10. The CDR3 has 17 amino acids. CDR1 and CDR2 from the germline V gene are WNHNN and SYGVQD (reference sequence). The DNA for the CDR3 is TGCGCCAGCAGCCTAGCCAGGGGGCTGGTTAGCAATCAGCCCCAGCATTTT. Translation gives CASSLARGLVSNQPQHF.

This chain links TRBV28 with TRBJ2-1; D possibly corresponds to TRBD1 (6 bases). CDR3 size: 12 residues. V lost 6 bases, J lost 10 bases, and 13 bases lay in between. Germline V lookup: CDR1 MDHEN, CDR2 SYDVKM. The CDR3 region is CASRGRQVEQFF. In nucleotides, the CDR3 is TGTGCCAGCAGGGGCAGACAGGTCGAGCAGTTCTTC. The entire variable domain, with the rest obtained from reference TRBV28 and TRBJ2-1, is as follows: DVKVTQSSRYLVKRTGEKVFLECVQDMDHENMFWYRQDPGLGLRLIYFSYDVKMKEKGDIPEGYSVSREKKERFSLILESASTNQTSMYLCASRGRQVEQFFGPGTRLTVL.

The chain couples TRBV10-2 to TRBJ1-1; D unclear. Germline V CDR1 and CDR2: WSHSY, SAAADI. CDR3 length: 11 amino acids. V was trimmed by 6 bases and J by 5 bases, leaving 7 bases between them. CDR3 loop: CASRFQTEAFF. The CDR3 DNA reads as TGCGCCAGCAGGTTCCAAACTGAAGCTTTCTTT.

The CDR3 protein is CASSDAGDSYNEQFF. The CDR3 region has the DNA TGTGCCAGCAGTGATGCAGGGGACTCCTACAATGAGCAGTTCTTC. V is TRBV6-1 and J is TRBJ2-1; D perhaps matches TRBD1 (6 bases). Per germline, CDR1 MNHNS and CDR2 SASEGT. The CDR3 is made up of 15 amino acids. The ends were cut back, 3 bases at V and 0 bases at J, with 9 bases in the middle.

This clone occurred once. The V call is TRBV28, the J call TRBJ2-5; a possible D gene is TRBD2 (5 bases). Germline CDR1 MDHEN, CDR2 SYDVKM. V was cut by 1 base and J by 4 bases, with 13 bases left in between. The CDR3 spans 15 residues. CDR3 DNA: TGTGCCAGCAGTTTATCCGAAGGCGGGTCAGAGACCCAGTACTTC. This encodes CASSLSEGGSETQYF. Complete variable domain (other parts from reference TRBV28 and TRBJ2-5): DVKVTQSSRYLVKRTGEKVFLECVQDMDHENMFWYRQDPGLGLRLIYFSYDVKMKEKGDIPEGYSVSREKKERFSLILESASTNQTSMYLCASSLSEGGSETQYFGPGTRLLVL.

The rearrangement links TRBV9 to TRBJ2-1; 8 bases are a match to TRBD2. This CDR3 has 19 amino acids. V lost 4 bases to trimming and J lost 0 bases; unmatched junction nucleotides: 15. The germline CDR1 and CDR2 sequences are SGDLS and YYNGEE. Here the CDR3 DNA reads TGTGCCAGCAGCTCTAGCGGGTCCGGGGGGGCATTCTCCTACAATGAGCAGTTCTTC. Translated, it gives CASSSSGSGGAFSYNEQFF.

The chain couples TRBV7-9 to TRBJ1-5, with 7 bases aligning to TRBD1. After removal of 5 bases from V and 7 bases from J, the junction contained 8 bases not matched to a gene. Germline V gene lookup returns CDR1 SEHNR and CDR2 FQNEAQ (reference sequence). The CDR3 is made up of 14 amino acids. The CDR3 DNA follows: TGTGCCAGCAGCCTGATGGGGACAGTCCAGCCCCAGCATTTT. This encodes CASSLMGTVQPQHF.

The chain uses TRBV5-1 and TRBJ2-2; 8 bases agree with TRBD2. Per germline, CDR1 SGHRS and CDR2 YFSETQ. This CDR3 has 15 residues. V lost 1 base to trimming and J lost 6 bases; unmatched junction nucleotides: 5. CDR3 DNA: TGCGCCAGCAGCTTGCATCGGGGGGGGTCCGGGGAGCTGTTTTTT. Encoded protein: CASSLHRGGSGELFF.

The chain joins TRBV6-1 to TRBJ1-2; TRBD1 aligns across 11 bases. Per germline, CDR1 MNHNS and CDR2 SASEGT. The CDR3 has 16 residues. The V gene end was trimmed by 4 bases and the J gene end by 1 base; junction bases not matched to a gene: 5. The CDR3 protein is CASSGPGTGGNYGYTF. CDR3 coding DNA: TGTGCCAGCAGTGGCCCCGGGACAGGGGGTAACTATGGCTACACCTTC.

V is TRBV19 and J is TRBJ1-2; a weak D match, TRBD1 (5 bases). Germline-derived CDR1 and CDR2 are LNHDA and SQIVND (reference sequence). The CDR3 runs to 13 residues. Trimming stripped 4 bases from V and 7 bases from J, with 13 bases between. In DNA form, the CDR3 reads TGTGCCAGTAGTACCCCAGGGAATTTTGGCTACACCTTC. Protein: CASSTPGNFGYTF.